A selection of T cell receptor beta chains follows, all from one sample in a study of cytotoxic CD8 clonotypes in ibrutinib-treated CLL. Sequenced by immunoSEQ multiplex PCR; TCRdb stores in-frame clones only, minus some. The repertoire includes roughly 150,000 clones, less than 85% of them detected once, and roughly 4.6% sits in the top ten. The specimen comprised PBMCs, sampled after 24 months of ibrutinib treatment. The receptor source for this set is a human donor with chronic lymphocytic leukemia. Each CDR3 is given with its conserved first and last residue. A D gene is named only where the DNA matches it firmly. Rows may omit the clone size; those that give it use once, few, many or a size class.

13	TRBV2	TRBJ2-3	-	-	TGTGCCAGCAGTCGAGGGCCGGGAGATACGCAGTATTTT	CASSRGPGDTQYF
12	TRBV10-3	TRBJ1-3	-	-	TGTGCCATCAGTGCTCAAGGAAACACCATATATTTT	CAISAQGNTIYF
17	TRBV7-9	TRBJ1-1	-	TRBD1	TGTGCCAGCAATGGTAGGGGACAGGGGAGGTTAAACACTGAAGCTTTCTTT	CASNGRGQGRLNTEAFF
15	TRBV6-6	TRBJ1-4	-	-	TGTGCCAGCAGCCCCTGGAGCGCAACTAATGAAAAACTGTTTTTT	CASSPWSATNEKLFF
17	TRBV13	TRBJ1-4	-	TRBD1	TGTGCCAGCAGCTCCTCCGACAGGGGGGTAGCTAATGAAAAACTGTTTTTT	CASSSSDRGVANEKLFF
14	TRBV10-2	TRBJ2-7	-	-	TGCGCCAGCAGTCGCGGGGGCGGGTCCTACGAGCAGTACTTC	CASSRGGGSYEQYF
12	TRBV5-1	TRBJ1-2	-	TRBD1	TGCGCCAGCAAGGGGGCCCACTATGGCTACACCTTC	CASKGAHYGYTF
12	TRBV2	TRBJ1-1	-	-	TGTGCCAGCTGGACCAAAACACCTGAAGCTTTCTTT	CASWTKTPEAFF
13	TRBV5-4	TRBJ1-1	-	-	TGTGCCAGCATCAAACAGGGCCGGACTGAAGCTTTCTTT	CASIKQGRTEAFF
17	TRBV28	TRBJ1-5	-	-	TGTGCCAGCAGTTTTCCCTTCATGAAATATAGCAATCAGCCCCAGCATTTT	CASSFPFMKYSNQPQHF
14	TRBV7-6	TRBJ2-7	-	-	TGTGCCAGCAGCTTAGGTGGTACCCGGACAGAGCAGTACTTC	CASSLGGTRTEQYF
14	TRBV6-1	TRBJ1-2	-	-	TGTGCCAGCAGTGAGAATTGGGGTTCAGGCGGCTACACCTTC	CASSENWGSGGYTF
15	TRBV11-2	TRBJ2-7	-	-	TGTGCCAGCAGCCAACAAGGACAGATCTCCTACGAGCAGTACTTC	CASSQQGQISYEQYF
15	TRBV25-1	TRBJ1-1	-	TRBD1	TGTGCCAGCAGTGCTTTGGACAGGGCAAGCACTGAAGCTTTCTTT	CASSALDRASTEAFF
17	TRBV4-3	TRBJ2-1	-	TRBD1	TGCGCCAGCAGCCAAGAAACGCCACAGGGGGCCTACAATGAGCAGTTCTTC	CASSQETPQGAYNEQFF
15	TRBV6-5	TRBJ1-4	few	-	TGTGCCAGCAGTTACTTTCCGTCTTATAATGAAAAACTGTTTTTT	CASSYFPSYNEKLFF